The clone carrying this T cell receptor beta chain was detected only a few times. The sample originates from a study of identical twins. V lost 4 bases to trimming and J lost 0 bases, with 13 bases between them. This CDR3 region has 16 residues. Germline loops: CDR1 MDHEN, CDR2 SYDVKM. Each CDR3 protein is one row after TCRdb ran MiXCR on the 5' RACE reads. The data show hundreds of thousands of distinct CDR3 sequences, around 6.8% seen once. These data were likewise used in another study, on yellow fever vaccine responses in identical twins.

Material for sequencing was memory (CD45RO+) T cells sorted from blood. The rearrangement joins TRBV28 to TRBJ1-3; D gene uncertain. This receptor was obtained from a woman aged 18-35 years in good health. CDR3 in DNA: TGTGCCAGCAGTTACCATGGTCTCGACTCTGGAAACACCATATATTTT. It codes for CASSYHGLDSGNTIYF.